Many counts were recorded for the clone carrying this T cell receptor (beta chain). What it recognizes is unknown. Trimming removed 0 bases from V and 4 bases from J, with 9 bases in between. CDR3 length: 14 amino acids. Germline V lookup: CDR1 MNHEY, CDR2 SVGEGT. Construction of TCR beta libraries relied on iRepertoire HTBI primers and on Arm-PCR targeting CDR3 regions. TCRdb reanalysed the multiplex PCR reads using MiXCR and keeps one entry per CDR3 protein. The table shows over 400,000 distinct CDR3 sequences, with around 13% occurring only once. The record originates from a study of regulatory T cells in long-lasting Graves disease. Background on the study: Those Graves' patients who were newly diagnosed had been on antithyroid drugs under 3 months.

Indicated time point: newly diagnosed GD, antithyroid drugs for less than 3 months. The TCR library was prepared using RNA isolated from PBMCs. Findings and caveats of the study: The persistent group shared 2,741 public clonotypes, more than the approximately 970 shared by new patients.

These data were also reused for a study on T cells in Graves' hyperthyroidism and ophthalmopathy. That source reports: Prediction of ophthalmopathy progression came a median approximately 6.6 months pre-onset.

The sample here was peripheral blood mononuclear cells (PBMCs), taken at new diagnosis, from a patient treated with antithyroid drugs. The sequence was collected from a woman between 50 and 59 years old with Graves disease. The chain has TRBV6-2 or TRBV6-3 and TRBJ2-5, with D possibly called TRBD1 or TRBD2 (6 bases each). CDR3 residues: CASSYSRGGETQYF. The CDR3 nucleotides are TGTGCCAGCAGTTACTCCAGGGGAGGAGAGACCCAGTACTTC.